These 10 T cell receptor beta chains were all obtained from the same sample, sequenced in a study of cytomegalovirus exposure and HLA in healthy donors. Researchers ran the PCR with 60 Vbeta and 13 Jbeta primers. Some clones are missing from TCRdb's copy, which holds only in-frame ones; the method was immunoSEQ multiplex PCR. The sample consists of roughly 150,000 clones, around 66% of them appearing once. Sequences were obtained from PBMCs. The receptors here all came from a woman under 40 in good health and CMV-seropositive.

The J gene is TRBJ2-7, the V gene TRBV2; weak D call: TRBD1 (6 bases). The CDR3 has 13 amino acids. The V end was cut by 5 bases, the J end by 3 bases, with 11 bases between. Germline V gene sequence: CDR1 SNHLY, CDR2 FYNNEI. The CDR3 sequence: CASSLTGLYEQYF. CDR3 in DNA: TGTGCCAGCAGTTTGACAGGCCTCTACGAGCAGTACTTC.

The V gene is TRBV30, the J gene TRBJ2-2; D is unclear. The J call may be in error: the DNA end matches TRBJ1-3 better. Germline CDR1 reads GTSNPN; CDR2 reads SVGIG (reference sequence). The CDR3 length is 13 residues. CDR3: CAWREEGGNTIYF. The CDR3 DNA sequence: TGTGCCTGGAGGGAGGAGGGTGGAAACACCATATATTTT.

V is TRBV27 and J is TRBJ1-2, with TRBD1 matching 7 bases. V dropped 5 bases and J dropped 3; count of bases not matched to a gene: 6. The germline CDR1 and CDR2 sequences are MNHEY and SMNVEV (reference sequence). This CDR3 has 14 amino acids. CDR3 bases: TGTGCCAGCAGTCTTCGACAGGGCGACTATGGCTACACCTTC. Translated: CASSLRQGDYGYTF.

The CDR3 coding sequence is TGTGCCACCAGCAGATCAAAGGGGCTGGGGGGGGGAGAGACCCAGTACTTC. Translation: CATSRSKGLGGGETQYF. V and J are TRBV15 and TRBJ2-5; TRBD2 matches 7 bases. Germline V gene data show CDR1 as LNHNV and CDR2 as YYDKDF (reference sequence). After removal of 2 bases from V and 4 bases from J, the junction contained 13 bases not matched to a gene. The CDR3 totals 17 residues.

This clone appeared a few times. This chain links TRBV5-1 with TRBJ2-5; TRBD2 is a possible D gene (6 bases). The CDR3 runs 15 residues. With 2 bases removed from V and 1 base from J, the gap between germline ends came to 12 bases. CDR1 and CDR2 from the germline V gene are SGHRS and YFSETQ. The CDR3 coding sequence is TGCGCCAGCAGCTTCATGGGACTCCCCCAAGAGACCCAGTACTTC. Translated, it gives CASSFMGLPQETQYF.

The chain employs TRBV2 and TRBJ1-1; 12 bases map to TRBD1. V trimming: 5 bases; J trimming: 7 bases; junction bases outside the gene matches: 5. Germline CDR1 and CDR2: SNHLY and FYNNEI. The CDR3 totals 14 residues. CDR3 protein: CASSPGQGAFEAFF. The CDR3 DNA follows: TGTGCCAGCAGTCCGGGACAGGGGGCGTTTGAAGCTTTCTTT.

V is TRBV14 and J is TRBJ2-2; 7 nucleotides align to TRBD2. V lost 3 bases and J lost 6; bases outside the gene matches: 7. Germline V lookup: CDR1 SGHDN, CDR2 FVKESK. The CDR3 contains 15 residues. The CDR3 coding sequence is TGTGCCAGCAGCCAGATTAGCGGGCGAGCCGGGGAGCTGTTTTTT. This translates into CASSQISGRAGELFF.

CDR3 nucleotide sequence: TGTGCCAGCAGCTTTGGGACAGGGGGCTTCTACGAGCAGTACTTC. Translated, it gives CASSFGTGGFYEQYF. This chain uses TRBV7-2 with TRBJ2-7; 12 positions match TRBD1. Germline V gives CDR1 SGHTA, CDR2 FQGNSA. J lost 3 bases, V lost 3 bases, and 3 bases had no gene match. This CDR3 is built from 15 residues.

This clone was found a few times. At one end, the junction sequence differs from germline, possibly due to a read error. The chain uses TRBV7-7 and TRBJ2-5; 8 nucleotides match TRBD1. The CDR3 is 16 residues long. Looked up from germline, CDR1 is SSHAT and CDR2 is FNYEAQ (reference sequence). The CDR3 protein is CASSPSRGQGGETQYF. CDR3 DNA sequence: TGTGCTAGCAGCCCTAGTCGCGGACAGGGAGGCGAGACCCAGTACTTC.

Only a few counts were recorded for this clone. This rearrangement joins TRBV11-3 to TRBJ1-1, with D possibly being TRBD1 (6 bases). This CDR3 has 19 residues. From germline, CDR1 is SGHNT and CDR2 YENEEA. V was pared by 10 bases and J by 3 bases, with 33 bases between. CDR3 loop: CANPNRAMGRDRRDTEAFF. CDR3 DNA sequence: TGTGCCAATCCAAACAGGGCGATGGGACGGGATCGACGGGACACTGAAGCTTTCTTT.